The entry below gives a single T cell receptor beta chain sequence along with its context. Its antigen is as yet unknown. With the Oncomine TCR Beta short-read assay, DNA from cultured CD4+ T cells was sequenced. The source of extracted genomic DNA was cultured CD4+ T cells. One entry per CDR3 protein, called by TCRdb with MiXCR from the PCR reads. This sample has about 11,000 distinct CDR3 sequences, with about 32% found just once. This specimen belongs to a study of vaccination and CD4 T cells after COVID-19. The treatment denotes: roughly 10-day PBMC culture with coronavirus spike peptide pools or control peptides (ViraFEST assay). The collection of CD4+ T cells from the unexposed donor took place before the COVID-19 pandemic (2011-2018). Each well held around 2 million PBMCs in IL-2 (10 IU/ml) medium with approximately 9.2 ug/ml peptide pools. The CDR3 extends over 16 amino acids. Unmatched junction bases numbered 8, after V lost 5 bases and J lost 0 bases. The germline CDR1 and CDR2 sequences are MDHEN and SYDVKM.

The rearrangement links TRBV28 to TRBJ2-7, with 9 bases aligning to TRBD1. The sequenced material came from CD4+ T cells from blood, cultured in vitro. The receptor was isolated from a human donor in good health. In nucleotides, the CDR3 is TGTGCCAGCAGTCCCCTAAGGACAGGGGCCTCCTACGAGCAGTACTTC. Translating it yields CASSPLRTGASYEQYF.